This paragraph covers one TCR beta chain sequence. The table came from immunoSEQ multiplex PCR; TCRdb's copy has only in-frame clones and leaves some out. The table includes about 170,000 clones, approximately 88% detected once. The CDR3 has 13 amino acids. Germline CDR1 SGHRS, CDR2 YFSETQ. V lost 4 bases and J lost 9; bases outside the gene matches: 8. The data were taken from a study of T cell responses to AZD1222 COVID-19 vaccine. The gene calls are TRBV5-1 and TRBJ1-2; 8 bases fit TRBD1. The material sequenced was peripheral blood, taken 28 days after the second AZD1222 dose. The TCR sequence derives from an adult who received the AZD1222 COVID-19 vaccine. The CDR3 spells CASSQNQGASYTF. The CDR3 nucleotides read TGCGCCAGCAGCCAGAACCAGGGGGCAAGCTACACCTTC.